The clone carrying this T cell receptor (beta chain) has a handful of counts. Its antigen is not identified. The record originates from a study of identical twins. General study results and limits: Researchers reported excess low generation probability among twin-shared out-of-frame alpha sequences. Conclusions leaned on cross-sectional statistical analysis and did not track the same donors over time.

V lost 10 bases and J lost 8, with 21 bases in between. The germline CDR1 and CDR2 sequences are WNHNN and SYGVQD (reference sequence). The CDR3 consists of 14 residues. Unique molecular identifiers were in the cDNA, with template-switch universal primer binding. Each CDR3 protein is one row after TCRdb ran MiXCR on the 5' RACE reads. The sample shows 350,000 to 600,000 distinct CDR3 sequences, more than 13% of them seen only once. These same records also appear under a second study, on yellow fever vaccine responses in identical twins.

Sequencing used CD4+ T cells sorted from blood. The receptor was derived from a woman under 30 in good health. The chain recombines TRBV10-1 with TRBJ2-1, with TRBD1 as a possible D gene (6 bases). The CDR3 sequence: CATDRRAGVHEQFF. The CDR3 DNA reads as TGCGCCACCGATCGTCGGGCAGGGGTCCATGAGCAGTTCTTC.